This record concerns one T cell receptor beta chain sequence. The antigen is not known. Sequenced by immunoSEQ multiplex PCR; TCRdb stores in-frame clones only, minus some. The sample has around 80,000 clones, 90% seen once. This record comes from a study of identifying expanded T cells in peripheral blood. Study-level findings and limits: Roughly two-week clone count variance significantly increased as total template count grew.

The CDR3 runs to 12 residues. Germline CDR1 reads SGHDT; CDR2 reads YYEEEE. V lost 4 bases, J lost 12 bases, and 16 bases lay in between. The sequence came from a person aged 18 to 70 in good health. Specimen: blood. The chain joins TRBV5-6 to TRBJ1-2; TRBD1 is a possible D gene (6 bases). The DNA for the CDR3 is TGTGCCAGCAGCCCGGGAGGGGGGAGGAACACCTTC. Its translation is CASSPGGGRNTF.